This T cell receptor beta chain derives from a study of blood T cell repertoires in COVID-19. In the study overall: COVID-19 samples, acute and convalescent, were from the United States, Italy and Spain. T cells, B-cell-depleted T cells, or PBMCs provided the cDNA or gDNA that served as material.

The CDR3 has 14 amino acids. V lost 4 bases, J lost 4 bases, and 14 bases lay in between. Germline CDR1 is SGHKS and CDR2 is YYEKEE (reference sequence). Per the original data handling: Nucleated cell counts were estimated from reference gene primer amplification. The method was immunoSEQ multiplex PCR; TCRdb's version includes in-frame clones alone and lacks a portion of them. The D gene and trimming were derived from the DNA, and the V and J assignments and clone size from that table. The sample holds about 230,000 clones, over 70% seen once. The sequencing input was peripheral blood. The chain joins TRBV5-5 to TRBJ1-2; D remains unclear. This receptor was taken from a woman over 75 with acute or convalescent COVID-19. The CDR3 spells CASSTSISVYGYTF. CDR3 coding DNA: TGTGCCAGCAGCACAAGTATTAGCGTCTATGGCTACACCTTC.